The 14 T cell receptor beta chains below all came from one sample that was sequenced in a study of CD8+CD57+ T cells in acquired aplastic anemia. Those patients picked for sequencing had displayed CD8+CD57+ cell expansion on flow cytometry. The use of genomic DNA as template underpinned the TCR beta VDJ and CDR3 profiling. MiXCR, run by TCRdb on the reads, gives a single entry per CDR3 protein. The sample lists about 160,000 distinct CDR3 sequences, about 48% occurring once. The sequenced sample consisted of sorted CD4+, CD8+, or CD8+CD57+ T cells (not recorded which) from PBMCs. The receptor source for this set is a human donor with aplastic anemia.

This clonotype was recorded many times. This chain links TRBV6-5 with TRBJ1-1; the match to TRBD1 covers 7 bases. Trimming at V came to 4 bases and at J to 5 bases, leaving 4 bases not matched to a gene. This CDR3 is 13 amino acids long. Per the germline V gene, CDR1 is MNHEY and CDR2 is SVGAGI. CDR3 coding DNA: TGTGCCAGCAGTTTTGACAGGGTGACTGAAGCTTTCTTT. Translating it yields CASSFDRVTEAFF.

In its sample, this clonotype was seen many times. The chain joins TRBV2 to TRBJ1-5; D possibly corresponds to TRBD1 (5 bases). V shed 4 bases and J shed 1 base, with 8 bases lying between them. CDR1 and CDR2 from the germline V gene are SNHLY and FYNNEI. CDR3 size: 14 residues. The CDR3 reads CASSVSGSNQPQHF. The CDR3, as DNA: TGTGCCAGCAGTGTTTCAGGGAGCAATCAGCCCCAGCATTTT.

In its sample, this clonotype was seen many times. The chain recombines TRBV4-2 with TRBJ2-1; D is uncertain. The ends were cut back, 4 bases at V and 4 bases at J, with 14 bases in the middle. Germline V gives CDR1 LGHNA, CDR2 YNFKEQ. This CDR3 has 15 amino acids. CDR3 nucleotide sequence: TGTGCCAGCAGCCCAGCAATGGCGGAGTACAATGAGCAGTTCTTC. Translation gives CASSPAMAEYNEQFF.

The chain employs TRBV5-1 and TRBJ2-1; the D is unclear. V dropped 6 bases and J dropped 5 bases, with 15 bases sitting between them. Germline assignment: CDR1 SGHRS and CDR2 YFSETQ. This CDR3 spans 14 amino acids. CDR3 sequence (DNA): TGCGCCAGCAACGGAAACAGATCCCACAATGAGCAGTTCTTC. This translates into CASNGNRSHNEQFF.

The genes are TRBV10-2 and TRBJ2-3; D uncertain. V was trimmed by 7 bases and J by 3 bases, leaving 11 bases between them. The CDR3 is 13 residues long. The germline V gene encodes CDR1 WSHSY and CDR2 SAAADI. The CDR3 region is CASTRDGTDTQYF. The CDR3 nucleotides read TGCGCCAGCACCCGAGACGGGACAGATACGCAGTATTTT.

CDR3 nucleotide sequence: TGTGCCAGCAGCCCTTCTCTATTCCGGGACAAGTTGGATGGCTACACCTTC. This sequence encodes CASSPSLFRDKLDGYTF. This chain joins TRBV4-2 and TRBJ1-2; weak D call: TRBD1 (6 bases). CDR1 LGHNA and CDR2 YNFKEQ come from the germline V gene. The CDR3 consists of 17 residues. With 4 bases removed from V and 6 bases from J, the gap between germline ends came to 24 bases.

Regarding this clonotype: Possible read error: a much larger clone is one base away. The rearrangement links TRBV7-6 to TRBJ2-7; 7 positions agree with TRBD2. With 5 bases clipped from V and 2 bases from J, the junction kept 3 bases outside the gene matches. The CDR3 length is 13 residues. CDR1 SGHVS and CDR2 FNYEAQ come from the germline V gene. The CDR3 DNA is TGTGCCAGCAGCCGGAGCGGGGCCTACGAGCAGTACTTC. It is translated as CASSRSGAYEQYF.

This clonotype was counted between two and nine times. This sequence joins TRBV20-1 and TRBJ2-3, with D possibly matching TRBD1 (5 bases). Germline CDR1 is DFQATT and CDR2 is SNEGSKA (reference sequence). CDR3 size: 12 residues. Deletions cut 1 base from V and 6 bases from J, with 8 bases between. CDR3 sequence (DNA): TGCAGTGCTAGAGTTAGACAGGATACGCAGTATTTT. This encodes CSARVRQDTQYF.

A note on this clonotype: Being one base from a much bigger clone, this may be a read error. The chain has TRBV6-1 and TRBJ1-5; the D gene is possibly TRBD1 (5 bases). The CDR3 contains 14 residues. CDR1 MNHNS and CDR2 SASEGT come from the germline V gene. CDR3 in amino acids: CASSRGAGKQPQHF. The CDR3 DNA follows: TGTGCCAGCAGCCGCGGGGCAGGCAAGCAGCCCCAGCATTTT.

This clonotype was counted between two and nine times. The genes are TRBV29-1 and TRBJ2-3; TRBD1 might be the D (7 bases). This CDR3 has 14 amino acids. Looked up from germline, CDR1 is SQVTM and CDR2 is ANQGSEA. V shed 5 bases and J shed 2 bases, with 14 bases lying between them. CDR3 protein: CSVRTGLYTDTQYF. In nucleotides, the CDR3 is TGCAGCGTTAGGACAGGACTATACACAGATACGCAGTATTTT.

This chain connects TRBV6-2 or TRBV6-3 to TRBJ2-1; no firm D call. This CDR3 is 16 amino acids long. CDR1 is MNHEY and CDR2 is SVGEGT in the germline V gene. V shed 0 bases and J shed 3 bases, with 12 bases lying between them. The CDR3 here is CASSYSSQISYNEQFF. CDR3 nucleotide sequence: TGTGCCAGCAGTTACTCGAGTCAGATAAGCTACAATGAGCAGTTCTTC.

This clonotype was found many times. This chain joins TRBV2 and TRBJ2-7; D is perhaps TRBD1 (5 bases). V lost 7 bases, J lost 3 bases, and 13 bases lay in between. CDR1 is SNHLY, CDR2 FYNNEI, per germline. The CDR3 length is 13 residues. In nucleotides, the CDR3 is TGTGCCAGCATCCAGGGCCCTAACTACGAGCAGTACTTC. Residues: CASIQGPNYEQYF. The variable domain in full, completed from reference TRBV2 and TRBJ2-7, reads EPEVTQTPSHQVTQMGQEVILRCVPISNHLYFYWYRQILGQKVEFLVSFYNNEISEKSEIFDDQFSVERPDGSNFTLKIRSTKLEDSAMYFCASIQGPNYEQYFGPGTRLTVT.

The rearrangement uses TRBV7-6 and TRBJ2-7; TRBD2 matches 11 bases. Trimming took 1 base from V and 6 from J; bases not matched to a gene: 2. Germline V gene lookup returns CDR1 SGHVS and CDR2 FNYEAQ. The CDR3 sequence is 14 residues long. The CDR3 region has the DNA TGTGCCAGCAGCTTAGGACTAGCGGGGACCGAGCAGTACTTC. Residues: CASSLGLAGTEQYF.

The chain couples TRBV7-7 to TRBJ2-2, with TRBD2 as a possible D gene (5 bases). V was shortened by 2 bases and J by 0 bases, with 13 bases between the two germline ends. The germline gives CDR1 SSHAT, CDR2 FNYEAQ (reference sequence). CDR3 length equals 17 residues. In DNA form, the CDR3 reads TGTGCCAGCAGCTTAATTTTGGGGAGCCCGAACACCGGGGAGCTGTTTTTT. Protein product: CASSLILGSPNTGELFF.